This T cell receptor beta chain stems from a study of blood T cells in healthy people across ages. A few counts support this clonotype. The authors ran a second PCR of about 6 to 11 cycles using a sample-barcoded 5' primer and a J-beta primer mix. All cDNA molecules were each tagged by a template-switch adaptor with 12 random nucleotides. Each CDR3 protein is one row after TCRdb ran MiXCR on the 5' RACE reads. The sample has around 1.5 million distinct CDR3 sequences, around 36% seen once; the top ten hold around 11%. The germline V gene encodes CDR1 MGHRA and CDR2 YSYEKL. The germline V and J ends were trimmed by 4 bases and 4 bases, with 11 bases remaining between them. The CDR3 extends over 14 amino acids.

This clonotype originated in a woman aged 25 to 39 in good health. The specimen was blood. The chain is built from TRBV4-1 and TRBJ1-5, with TRBD1 as a possible D gene (6 bases). CDR3 region: CASSPQGVNQPQHF. The CDR3 nucleotides read TGCGCCAGCAGCCCACAGGGAGTTAATCAGCCCCAGCATTTT.